These 16 T cell receptor beta chains were sequenced from one sample in a study of blood T cell repertoires in COVID-19. TCRdb's copy holds only in-frame clones and misses some; the assay was immunoSEQ multiplex PCR. The sample has 120,000 or so clones; roughly 84% are singletons. Sequencing was done on a sample of peripheral blood. Receptors originate from a woman of 80 years or more with acute or convalescent COVID-19.

This chain uses TRBV6-5 with TRBJ2-5; TRBD2 agrees at 7 bases. The J call may be incorrect, as the DNA end agrees better with TRBJ2-7. The germline gives CDR1 MNHEY, CDR2 SVGAGI. This CDR3 comprises 15 residues. The CDR3 loop reads CASSTLGRERYEQYF. CDR3 DNA: TGTGCCAGCAGTACTCTAGGGCGGGAGCGCTACGAGCAGTACTTC.

V gene TRBV9 combines with J gene TRBJ1-2; TRBD1 matches 7 bases. With V trimmed by 4 bases and J by 2 bases, 5 bases remained unmatched. Germline CDR1 is SGDLS and CDR2 is YYNGEE. The CDR3 runs to 14 residues. The CDR3 bases are TGTGCCAGCAGCCCTCGACAGGGAAACTATGGCTACACCTTC. Amino acids: CASSPRQGNYGYTF.

V gene TRBV5-1 combines with J gene TRBJ1-3; tentatively, D is TRBD1 (5 bases). There are 16 residues in the CDR3. The V gene lost 0 bases and the J gene lost 8 bases, with 18 bases spanning the gap. The germline V gene encodes CDR1 SGHRS and CDR2 YFSETQ. The CDR3 DNA follows: TGCGCCAGCAGCTTGGCCACGTCAGGGAAAGGGGACACCATATATTTT. Amino acid sequence: CASSLATSGKGDTIYF.

This clone was picked up one time. The CDR3 DNA reads as TGTGCCAGCAGCCAAGGAGTGGGGCAGGGGGCGGGAGGCTACACCTTC. It translates to CASSQGVGQGAGGYTF. The chain combines TRBV3-1 (or the pseudogene TRBV3-2) with TRBJ1-2; 8 positions agree with TRBD1. CDR1 and CDR2 (germline): LGHDT, YNNKEL (reference sequence). The CDR3 runs 16 residues. Trimming at V came to 1 base and at J to 8 bases, leaving 12 bases not matched to a gene.

This clone was recorded only once. The chain joins TRBV6-1 to TRBJ2-1; 11 bases align to TRBD2. Germline V lookup: CDR1 MNHNS, CDR2 SASEGT. The J segment lost 8 bases and the V segment lost 2 bases, leaving 8 bases of the junction unmatched. The CDR3 spans 16 residues. As DNA, the CDR3 is TGTGCCAGCAGTGAACAGACTAGCGGGGCGCCCTATGAGCAGTTCTTC. Its translation: CASSEQTSGAPYEQFF.

The gene calls are TRBV7-2 and TRBJ2-7, with 7 bases matching TRBD2. Trimming cost V 5 bases and J 1 base; bases outside gene matches: 11. Germline V gene lookup returns CDR1 SGHTA and CDR2 FQGNSA. This CDR3 comprises 16 residues. CDR3 coding DNA: TGTGCCAGCAGCCAACACGGGAGTAGCGGGTCCTACGAGCAGTACTTC. Translation gives CASSQHGSSGSYEQYF.

The chain recombines TRBV5-1 with TRBJ2-1; 10 positions match TRBD1. This CDR3 comprises 15 residues. The V segment lost 5 bases and the J segment 6 bases; nucleotides outside the gene matches: 8. The germline CDR1 and CDR2 sequences are SGHRS and YFSETQ. This CDR3 is CASSSRGTGANEQFF. Here the CDR3 DNA reads TGCGCCAGCAGTTCCCGCGGGACAGGGGCCAATGAGCAGTTCTTC. Filled out from reference TRBV5-1 and TRBJ2-1, the complete variable domain reads KAGVTQTPRYLIKTRGQQVTLSCSPISGHRSVSWYQQTPGQGLQFLFEYFSETQRNKGNFPGRFSGRQFSNSRSEMNVSTLELGDSALYLCASSSRGTGANEQFFGPGTRLTVL.

The chain is built from TRBV28 and TRBJ1-2; TRBD1 matches at 9 bases. This CDR3 spans 12 amino acids. Germline V gives CDR1 MDHEN, CDR2 SYDVKM. The V segment lost 6 bases and the J segment 7 bases; nucleotides outside the gene matches: 3. The CDR3 is CASRRTGVGYTF. In nucleotides, the CDR3 is TGTGCCAGCAGGAGGACAGGGGTTGGCTACACCTTC.

The chain joins TRBV7-3 to TRBJ2-2; the D gene is possibly TRBD2 (7 bases). Germline V gene lookup returns CDR1 SGHTA and CDR2 FQGTGA. Trimming took 2 bases from V and 4 from J, leaving 14 bases between them. This CDR3 spans 16 amino acids. In DNA form, the CDR3 reads TGTGCCAGCAGCTTACGGGGGGCGCAGGGCACCGGGGAGCTGTTTTTT. This gives the protein CASSLRGAQGTGELFF. Full variable domain (outside the CDR3, taken from reference TRBV7-3 and TRBJ2-2): GAGVSQTPSNKVTEKGKYVELRCDPISGHTALYWYRQSLGQGPEFLIYFQGTGAADDSGLPNDRFFAVRPEGSVSTLKIQRTERGDSAVYLCASSLRGAQGTGELFFGEGSRLTVL.

The chain is built from TRBV6-5 and TRBJ1-2; the D is unclear. Germline V CDR1 and CDR2: MNHEY, SVGAGI. The CDR3 is 13 amino acids. V was shortened by 7 bases and J by 7 bases, with 16 bases between the two germline ends. The DNA of the CDR3 is TGTGCCAGCACTCTGGTGGCGCGAGGTGGCTACACCTTC. Protein sequence: CASTLVARGGYTF.

This clone was seen only once. The gene calls are TRBV4-1 and TRBJ2-7; 7 bases fit TRBD1. Per germline, CDR1 MGHRA and CDR2 YSYEKL. The CDR3 is 14 amino acids. J lost 6 bases, V lost 8 bases, and 13 bases had no gene match. CDR3 residues: CASAKDRDKGEQYF. The DNA for the CDR3 is TGCGCCAGCGCTAAAGACAGGGACAAGGGCGAGCAGTACTTC.

V and J are TRBV4-1 and TRBJ2-7; 11 positions match TRBD1. CDR1 MGHRA and CDR2 YSYEKL come from the germline V gene. The CDR3 covers 14 residues. Unmatched junction bases numbered 3, after V lost 7 bases and J lost 1 base. The CDR3 coding sequence is TGCGCCAGCACCTGGGACAGGGGGTCCTACGAGCAGTACTTC. Amino acid sequence: CASTWDRGSYEQYF.

This chain links TRBV29-1 with TRBJ2-5; perhaps TRBD2 as D (6 bases). Germline assignment: CDR1 SQVTM and CDR2 ANQGSEA. V was trimmed by 6 bases and J by 7 bases, leaving 18 bases between them. This CDR3 contains 13 residues. This CDR3 reads CSVPPTDYGTQYF. CDR3 bases: TGCAGCGTCCCCCCGACGGACTACGGGACCCAGTACTTC. Looking up the rest from reference TRBV29-1 and TRBJ2-5 gives the full variable domain: SAVISQKPSRDICQRGTSLTIQCQVDSQVTMMFWYRQQPGQSLTLIATANQGSEATYESGFVIDKFPISRPNLTFSTLTVSNMSPEDSSIYLCSVPPTDYGTQYFGPGTRLLVL.

This sequence joins TRBV19 and TRBJ1-2; the match to TRBD1 covers 9 bases. CDR1 and CDR2 from the germline V gene are LNHDA and SQIVND (reference sequence). The length of the CDR3 is 15 residues. V shed 5 bases and J 1 base; nucleotides not matched to a gene: 5. Here the CDR3 reads CASSPRQGVNYGYTF. As DNA, the CDR3 is TGTGCCAGTAGTCCCCGACAGGGGGTTAACTATGGCTACACCTTC.

The CDR3 DNA is TGTGCCACCAGCAGATCCCAACAGGGGGGAGGTGAAAAACTGTTTTTT. The encoded protein is CATSRSQQGGGEKLFF. This sequence joins TRBV15 and TRBJ1-4; the match to TRBD1 covers 8 bases. Trimming took 2 bases from V and 7 from J; bases not matched to a gene: 9. In germline, CDR1 is LNHNV, CDR2 YYDKDF (reference sequence). This CDR3 has 16 residues.

The chain uses TRBV3-1 (or the pseudogene TRBV3-2) and TRBJ1-2, with TRBD1 identical over 7 bases. V lost 4 bases and J lost 5; bases outside the gene matches: 7. The CDR3 is 14 residues long. Germline CDR1 and CDR2: LGHDT and YNNKEL (reference sequence). The CDR3 region has the DNA TGTGCCAGCAGCCTAGGAGGGGGCGCTTATGGCTACACCTTC. Its translation is CASSLGGGAYGYTF.